Below are 21 T cell receptor beta chains sequenced from a single sample in a study of cytomegalovirus exposure and HLA in healthy donors. Primers included in the PCR were 60 Vbeta and 13 Jbeta primers. Generated by immunoSEQ multiplex PCR, the TCRdb table keeps only in-frame clones and is missing some. Its clone listing holds 200,000 or so clones. What was sequenced was PBMCs. The source of these receptors is a girl aged 2-10 years in good health and CMV-seropositive.

J is TRBJ2-7 and V is TRBV6-5; the match to TRBD1 covers 7 bases. The CDR3 runs 14 residues. With V trimmed by 3 bases and J by 5 bases, 7 bases remained unmatched. The germline gives CDR1 MNHEY, CDR2 SVGAGI. The chain's CDR3 is CASSYRDRKDEQYF. DNA of the CDR3: TGTGCCAGCAGTTATAGGGACAGAAAGGACGAGCAGTACTTC.

This chain links TRBV29-1 with TRBJ1-1, with D tentatively TRBD1 (6 bases). The ends were cut back, 6 bases at V and 0 bases at J, with 8 bases in the middle. The CDR3 runs to 12 residues. Germline V lookup: CDR1 SQVTM, CDR2 ANQGSEA. CDR3 nucleotides: TGCAGCGTCGGACAGCTGAACACTGAAGCTTTCTTT. Translation: CSVGQLNTEAFF.

The chain joins TRBV21-1 to TRBJ1-4; TRBD1, the table's D call, was not compared with the DNA. TRBV21-1 is a pseudogene. This CDR3 comprises 15 residues. The DNA of the CDR3 is TGTGCCAGCAGCACCTGCCAGGCTAAGTTCGAAAAACTGTTTTTT. Protein: CASSTCQAKFEKLFF.

The gene calls are TRBV29-1 and TRBJ1-2; maybe TRBD1 (6 bases). The CDR3 has 14 amino acids. CDR1 and CDR2 (germline): SQVTM, ANQGSEA. V was cut by 7 bases and J by 3 bases, with 18 bases left in between. DNA of the CDR3: TGCAGCGCGACCAGCGCCGGACAGCACTATGGCTACACCTTC. Amino acid sequence: CSATSAGQHYGYTF.

The J gene is TRBJ2-5, the V gene TRBV25-1, with unresolved D. Trimming pared 6 bases from V and 0 bases from J, leaving 8 bases between. This CDR3 spans 13 amino acids. CDR1 is MGHDK and CDR2 is SYGVNS in the germline V gene. DNA for the CDR3: TGTGCCAGCAGAATACAGAACCAAGAGACCCAGTACTTC. Translating it yields CASRIQNQETQYF.

The chain carries TRBV28 and TRBJ1-2; perhaps TRBD1 as D (5 bases). Germline assignment: CDR1 MDHEN and CDR2 SYDVKM. The CDR3 has 13 amino acids. Trimming took 6 bases from V and 1 from J, leaving 9 bases between them. In nucleotides, the CDR3 is TGTGCCAGCAGCCGACAGATTAACTATGGCTACACCTTC. It encodes CASSRQINYGYTF.

The chain carries TRBV27 and TRBJ2-1; D remains unclear. This CDR3 region has 11 residues. Germline V lookup: CDR1 MNHEY, CDR2 SMNVEV (reference sequence). V was trimmed by 5 bases and J by 5 bases, leaving 4 bases between them. In DNA form, the CDR3 reads TGTGCCAGCAGTCTAAACAATGAGCAGTTCTTC. This translates into CASSLNNEQFF.

This chain uses TRBV5-5 with TRBJ2-5, with 7 bases aligning to TRBD2. The CDR3 contains 15 residues. J gave up 0 bases and V 4 bases, and 6 bases lay outside the gene matches. Germline V gene lookup returns CDR1 SGHKS and CDR2 YYEKEE (reference sequence). CDR3 bases: TGTGCCAGCAGCATCTCCCTAGCGGACCAAGAGACCCAGTACTTC. It translates to CASSISLADQETQYF.

This chain links TRBV18 with TRBJ1-1, with D uncertain. The CDR3 covers 14 residues. The V gene lost 3 bases and the J gene lost 3 bases, with 11 bases spanning the gap. Germline-derived CDR1 and CDR2 are KGHSH and LQKENI. The CDR3 sequence: CASSPNPSDTEAFF. In nucleotides, the CDR3 is TGTGCCAGCTCACCGAACCCCTCGGACACTGAAGCTTTCTTT.

The chain has TRBV5-4 and TRBJ2-5; 8 bases are a match to TRBD1. The V gene's germline CDR1 is SGHNT and CDR2 YYREEE (reference sequence). With V trimmed by 5 bases and J by 3 bases, 6 bases remained unmatched. The CDR3 spans 14 residues. The CDR3 is CASRSGTGKETQYF. CDR3 DNA: TGTGCCAGCAGGTCCGGGACAGGTAAAGAGACCCAGTACTTC. The whole variable domain, remainder taken from reference TRBV5-4 and TRBJ2-5, is ETGVTQSPTHLIKTRGQQVTLRCSSQSGHNTVSWYQQALGQGPQFIFQYYREEENGRGNFPPRFSGLQFPNYSSELNVNALELDDSALYLCASRSGTGKETQYFGPGTRLLVL.

The chain joins TRBV10-3 to TRBJ2-1; TRBD2 aligns across 13 bases. V was clipped by 3 bases and J by 8 bases; unmatched bases: 7. The CDR3 contains 16 residues. CDR1 is ENHRY, CDR2 SYGVKD, per germline. The CDR3 spells CAISDWTSGRGDEQFF. In DNA, the CDR3 is TGTGCCATCAGTGACTGGACTAGCGGGAGAGGGGATGAGCAGTTCTTC.

The V gene is TRBV5-1, the J gene TRBJ2-1, with D unclear. Germline V gene data show CDR1 as SGHRS and CDR2 as YFSETQ. V shed 3 bases and J shed 9 bases, with 10 bases lying between them. The CDR3 has 12 amino acids. For the CDR3, the DNA is TGCGCCAGCAGCTGGATAGGCGGTGAGCAGTTCTTC. Translation: CASSWIGGEQFF.

The chain has TRBV6-6 and TRBJ2-7; D is unclear. This CDR3 is built from 14 residues. V lost 0 bases, J lost 0 bases, and 6 bases lay in between. In germline, CDR1 is MNHNY, CDR2 SVGAGI (reference sequence). The CDR3 sequence: CASSYSFNSYEQYF. The CDR3 coding sequence is TGTGCCAGCAGTTACTCGTTCAACTCCTACGAGCAGTACTTC.

The V and J genes are TRBV7-9 and TRBJ2-7; TRBD1 aligns across 7 bases. V trimming: 4 bases; J trimming: 3 bases; junction bases outside the gene matches: 15. The CDR3 has 17 amino acids. The germline V gene has CDR1 SEHNR and CDR2 FQNEAQ (reference sequence). The CDR3 DNA follows: TGTGCCAGCAGCTCAACCCCCCCCATGACAGGGAGCTACGAGCAGTACTTC. Translated, it gives CASSSTPPMTGSYEQYF.

Points on this clone: This specimen includes other DNA sequences encoding the same CDR3. This sequence joins TRBV7-9 and TRBJ1-1, with D possibly being TRBD1 (5 bases). Per germline, CDR1 SEHNR and CDR2 FQNEAQ (reference sequence). V was trimmed by 1 base and J by 5 bases, leaving 8 bases between them. The CDR3 sequence is 13 residues long. CDR3 amino acids: CASSLGGRTEAFF. Here the CDR3 DNA reads TGTGCCAGCAGCTTAGGGGGGAGGACTGAAGCTTTCTTT.

V and J are TRBV11-2 and TRBJ2-4, with 8 bases that match TRBD1. The CDR3 has 13 amino acids. The V gene end was trimmed by 6 bases and the J gene end by 8 bases; junction bases not matched to a gene: 6. Germline V CDR1 and CDR2: SGHAT, FQNNGV. CDR3 sequence reads: CASSSQGADIQYF. As DNA, the CDR3 is TGTGCCAGCAGTTCTCAGGGGGCGGACATTCAGTACTTC.

The rearrangement links TRBV30 to TRBJ2-2; 9 nucleotides line up with TRBD2. The CDR3 length is 16 residues. The germline V gene encodes CDR1 GTSNPN and CDR2 SVGIG (reference sequence). Trimming removed 4 bases from V and 1 base from J; junction bases left unmatched: 7. Here the CDR3 DNA reads TGTGCCTGGAATGGGGGCGGGAGGGTGAACACCGGGGAGCTGTTTTTT. It is translated as CAWNGGGRVNTGELFF. The entire variable domain, with the rest obtained from reference TRBV30 and TRBJ2-2, is as follows: SQTIHQWPATLVQPVGSPLSLECTVEGTSNPNLYWYRQAAGRGLQLLFYSVGIGQISSEVPQNLSASRPQDRQFILSSKKLLLSDSGFYLCAWNGGGRVNTGELFFGEGSRLTVL.

The rearrangement joins TRBV5-4 to TRBJ2-2; 9 bases fit TRBD1. Germline trimming cut 4 bases from V and 2 bases from J; bases unmatched to any gene: 3. Germline V lookup: CDR1 SGHNT, CDR2 YYREEE (reference sequence). The CDR3 sequence is 15 residues long. This CDR3 is CASSPGQGNTGELFF. CDR3 in DNA: TGTGCCAGCAGCCCGGGACAGGGAAACACCGGGGAGCTGTTTTTT.

The J gene is TRBJ2-1, the V gene TRBV19; 12 nucleotides match TRBD2. V shed 3 bases, J shed 7 bases, and the junction held 4 bases outside the gene matches. CDR3 length equals 15 residues. Germline CDR1 is LNHDA and CDR2 is SQIVND (reference sequence). The CDR3 DNA is TGTGCCAGTAGTATTGGACTAGCGGGAATAAATGAGCAGTTCTTC. Its protein is CASSIGLAGINEQFF.

V and J are TRBV30 and TRBJ1-5; no definite D call. CDR3 length equals 13 residues. The germline V gene has CDR1 GTSNPN and CDR2 SVGIG (reference sequence). Trimming removed 1 base at V and 3 bases at J, with 7 bases between. CDR3: CAWSDGVNQPQHF. The CDR3 DNA reads TGTGCCTGGAGTGACGGAGTCAATCAGCCCCAGCATTTT.

The gene calls are TRBV6-6 and TRBJ2-7, with 7 bases fitting TRBD1. Germline lookup yields CDR1 MNHNY and CDR2 SVGAGI (reference sequence). Trimming took 6 bases from V and 7 from J; bases not matched to a gene: 12. The length of the CDR3 is 14 residues. Here the CDR3 reads CASRTTEGAREQYF. CDR3 coding DNA: TGTGCCAGCAGAACAACCGAGGGGGCTAGAGAGCAGTACTTC.